These T cell receptor beta chains were read from a single sample in a study of OX40 agonist ivuxolimab in advanced cancers. Method: immunoSEQ multiplex PCR; TCRdb's copy keeps in-frame clones and lacks some. The data contain about 48,000 clones, about 91% of them singletons. Sequencing was performed on CD4+ or CD8+ T cells sorted from blood, taken in a trial of the OX40 agonist ivuxolimab. The receptors derive from an adult with an advanced solid tumor such as melanoma, head and neck, liver or kidney cancer. Each CDR3 is given with its conserved first and last residue. A D gene is named only where the DNA matches it firmly. Size is stated for part of the rows, as once, few or many counts, or as a class when the clone is expanded.

clone size: .
V gene: TRBV6-1
D gene: .
J gene: TRBJ2-7
CDR3 protein: CASWGTKQPHEQYF

clone size: .
V gene: TRBV10-2
D gene: .
J gene: TRBJ2-2
CDR3 protein: CASSFLTGELFF

clone size: .
V gene: TRBV15
D gene: .
J gene: TRBJ2-2
CDR3 protein: CATTLRPSYTGELFF

clone size: .
V gene: TRBV4-3
D gene: .
J gene: TRBJ2-7
CDR3 protein: CASSQTFQGESPYEQYF

clone size: .
V gene: TRBV27
D gene: .
J gene: TRBJ1-1
CDR3 protein: CASSPGKNTEAFF

clone size: .
V gene: TRBV6-5
D gene: TRBD1
J gene: TRBJ2-2
CDR3 protein: CASSSIDQGVTGELFF

clone size: .
V gene: TRBV30
D gene: .
J gene: TRBJ1-5
CDR3 protein: CAWSRDTRIYSNQPQHF

clone size: .
V gene: TRBV9
D gene: .
J gene: TRBJ1-1
CDR3 protein: CASSVGGSVTEAFF

clone size: once
V gene: TRBV6-1
D gene: .
J gene: TRBJ1-3
CDR3 protein: CASSDQGWSGNTIYF

clone size: .
V gene: TRBV13
D gene: .
J gene: TRBJ2-7
CDR3 protein: CASSQQGSSYEQYF

clone size: .
V gene: TRBV4-1
D gene: .
J gene: TRBJ2-1
CDR3 protein: CASSQTTNEQFF

clone size: .
V gene: TRBV14
D gene: TRBD2
J gene: TRBJ2-7
CDR3 protein: CASSQVEREHSYEQYF

clone size: .
V gene: TRBV6-5
D gene: .
J gene: TRBJ2-7
CDR3 protein: CASSYGQGLSEQYF

clone size: .
V gene: TRBV7-9
D gene: .
J gene: TRBJ2-7
CDR3 protein: CASSLAQEQYF

clone size: .
V gene: TRBV23-1
D gene: .
J gene: TRBJ2-7
CDR3 protein: CASSQGYSARIYEQYF

clone size: .
V gene: TRBV5-4
D gene: TRBD1
J gene: TRBJ1-2
CDR3 protein: CASNSHGQDYGYTF

clone size: once
V gene: TRBV7-6
D gene: TRBD1
J gene: TRBJ2-7
CDR3 protein: CASSSTGEAHYEQYF

clone size: .
V gene: TRBV27
D gene: TRBD2
J gene: TRBJ2-1
CDR3 protein: CASSVILAGGPYEQFF

clone size: .
V gene: TRBV7-9
D gene: .
J gene: TRBJ2-7
CDR3 protein: CASSPYRSRDSYEQYF

clone size: medium-sized
V gene: TRBV15
D gene: .
J gene: TRBJ1-5
CDR3 protein: CATRVSGSGNQPQHF

clone size: .
V gene: TRBV4-2
D gene: .
J gene: TRBJ1-1
CDR3 protein: CASSQALPGQRGIMNTEAFF

clone size: .
V gene: TRBV7-6
D gene: .
J gene: TRBJ2-1
CDR3 protein: CASSASGSSYNEQFF

clone size: .
V gene: TRBV10-3
D gene: .
J gene: TRBJ1-1
CDR3 protein: CAISAGGPEAFF

clone size: .
V gene: TRBV5-6
D gene: .
J gene: TRBJ1-2
CDR3 protein: CASTLARGRRGYTF

clone size: .
V gene: TRBV7-9
D gene: .
J gene: TRBJ1-5
CDR3 protein: CASSLEGEKGQPQHF

clone size: once
V gene: TRBV11-2
D gene: .
J gene: TRBJ1-4
CDR3 protein: CASSPFSGPNEKLFF

clone size: .
V gene: TRBV7-9
D gene: .
J gene: TRBJ2-5
CDR3 protein: CASSGDIHQETQYF

clone size: .
V gene: TRBV4-1
D gene: .
J gene: TRBJ2-6
CDR3 protein: CASSQNSGANVLTF

clone size: .
V gene: TRBV5-4
D gene: .
J gene: TRBJ1-1
CDR3 protein: CASSLAIEGGEAFF

clone size: .
V gene: TRBV6-1
D gene: TRBD1
J gene: TRBJ2-2
CDR3 protein: CASSEYWTGNTGELFF

clone size: .
V gene: TRBV27
D gene: TRBD1
J gene: TRBJ1-5
CDR3 protein: CASSEFQLGRGDQPQHF

clone size: .
V gene: TRBV4-1
D gene: .
J gene: TRBJ1-1
CDR3 protein: CASSQAPMNTEAFF

clone size: once
V gene: TRBV27
D gene: TRBD1
J gene: TRBJ2-7
CDR3 protein: CASSLSVGTGWNEQYF

clone size: .
V gene: TRBV5-6
D gene: .
J gene: TRBJ2-1
CDR3 protein: CASSLAGRVKFF

clone size: once
V gene: TRBV10-2
D gene: .
J gene: TRBJ2-1
CDR3 protein: CASSESFTTMNEQFF

clone size: .
V gene: TRBV5-4
D gene: TRBD2
J gene: TRBJ2-1
CDR3 protein: CASSFIAGGEGDNEQFF

clone size: .
V gene: TRBV19
D gene: TRBD1
J gene: TRBJ1-2
CDR3 protein: CASSIVTGAHGYTF

clone size: .
V gene: TRBV5-1
D gene: .
J gene: TRBJ2-2
CDR3 protein: CATQWAPNTGELFF

clone size: once
V gene: TRBV10-2
D gene: .
J gene: TRBJ2-7
CDR3 protein: CASSESRTNEQYF

clone size: .
V gene: TRBV7-6
D gene: TRBD2
J gene: TRBJ2-7
CDR3 protein: CASSFGLAGSSYEQYF

clone size: .
V gene: TRBV9
D gene: .
J gene: TRBJ2-1
CDR3 protein: CASSAGGLSGEQFF

clone size: .
V gene: TRBV7-9
D gene: .
J gene: .
CDR3 protein: CASSAGGSSYEQYF

clone size: .
V gene: TRBV7-2
D gene: .
J gene: TRBJ2-1
CDR3 protein: CASSLIHFSYNEQFF

clone size: .
V gene: TRBV7-9
D gene: TRBD2
J gene: TRBJ2-5
CDR3 protein: CASSPWTSGTQETQYF

clone size: .
V gene: TRBV28
D gene: TRBD2
J gene: TRBJ2-3
CDR3 protein: CASSRLAGGPSTDTQYF

clone size: .
V gene: TRBV13
D gene: TRBD1
J gene: TRBJ2-7
CDR3 protein: CASSERDSPYEQYF

clone size: .
V gene: TRBV7-9
D gene: .
J gene: TRBJ1-1
CDR3 protein: CASSLGTAGTEAFF

clone size: .
V gene: TRBV27
D gene: .
J gene: TRBJ1-5
CDR3 protein: CASSFGRNQPQHF

clone size: .
V gene: TRBV2
D gene: .
J gene: TRBJ1-3
CDR3 protein: CASRTGLGNTIYF

clone size: .
V gene: TRBV29-1
D gene: .
J gene: TRBJ2-7
CDR3 protein: CSVVLADIYEQYF

clone size: .
V gene: TRBV9
D gene: TRBD2
J gene: TRBJ2-2
CDR3 protein: CASSYSGRGTGELFF

clone size: .
V gene: TRBV4-1
D gene: .
J gene: TRBJ2-1
CDR3 protein: CASSPTPLTGANEQFF

clone size: .
V gene: TRBV19
D gene: .
J gene: TRBJ2-1
CDR3 protein: CASSIPRNEQFF

clone size: .
V gene: TRBV4-1
D gene: .
J gene: TRBJ1-2
CDR3 protein: CASSQVVYEGRNYGCTF

clone size: .
V gene: TRBV29-1
D gene: .
J gene: TRBJ1-2
CDR3 protein: CSVGADYGYTF

clone size: .
V gene: TRBV15
D gene: TRBD2
J gene: TRBJ2-3
CDR3 protein: CATSSDLAATDTQYF